These T cell receptor beta chains were read from a single sample in a study of T cells expressing NK-cell markers. After re-calling the 5' RACE reads, TCRdb lists one entry per CDR3 protein, DNA absent. The sample table sets out approximately 170,000 distinct CDR3 sequences. Sequencing was done on a sample of blood T cells: a sorted CD56 or NKG2C T cell subset, CD4+ or CD8+ T cells, or bulk PBMC T cells (not recorded which). These receptors were taken from a man aged 18-69 years in good health. Both conserved end residues are part of each CDR3. Fields, in order: J gene, V gene, CDR3 protein.

>TRBJ1-2|TRBV13
CASSLGYRGNYGYTF
>TRBJ1-2|TRBV25-1
CASSEYQWEYGYTF
>TRBJ1-1|TRBV13
CASSSNRREAFF
>TRBJ2-7|TRBV4-1
CASSQEDRSTYEQYF
>TRBJ2-7|TRBV7-8
CASSPKMTGDTYEQYF
>TRBJ2-2|TRBV27
CASSSLSDGELFF
>TRBJ1-5|TRBV19
CASSSRDYFNQPQHF
>TRBJ1-5|TRBV4-2
CASSQVGFARQPQHF
>TRBJ2-7|TRBV27
CASRWTSGDHEQYF
>TRBJ2-7|TRBV3-1
CASSQEGRGQLYEQYF
>TRBJ2-1|TRBV27
CASSYRAEQFF
>TRBJ2-1|TRBV11-2
CASSFFPVERGGEQFF
>TRBJ1-4|TRBV3-1
CASSQVIWSNVGKLFF
>TRBJ2-5|TRBV7-9
CASSTTSGTQETQYF
>TRBJ1-2|TRBV29-1
CSVPGTEGGYTF
>TRBJ2-7|TRBV9
CASSVGAKPAYEQYF
>TRBJ2-7|TRBV27
CASSPSGEGGYEQYF
>TRBJ2-7|TRBV12-3/TRBV12-4
CASSLGGADEQYF
>TRBJ2-1|TRBV7-9
CASGAENEQFF
>TRBJ2-6|TRBV5-1
CASRPTGTGNSGANVLTF
>TRBJ2-3|TRBV9
CASSVAGDPRGPNTQYF
>TRBJ2-5|TRBV19
CASSIDLGGTGLRETQYF
>TRBJ2-5|TRBV7-2
CAIRVGGGARETQYF
>TRBJ2-7|TRBV4-1
CASSGTVGYEQYF
>TRBJ1-2|TRBV11-3
CASSLVWHGYGYTF
>TRBJ2-5|TRBV11-2
CASSLGGGIGETQYF
>TRBJ2-1|TRBV20-1
CSARDYERSSYNEQFF
>TRBJ1-1|TRBV2
CATGGNTEAFF
>TRBJ2-7|TRBV20-1
CSARESEPYEQYF
>TRBJ2-7|TRBV3-1
CASSQVGTDPYEQYF
>TRBJ1-2|TRBV12-3/TRBV12-4
CASSDSGTVYGYTF
>TRBJ1-1|TRBV29-1
CSVETLPGTGRPGTEAFF
>TRBJ2-7|TRBV20-1
CSAREGWRPSYEQYF
>TRBJ2-1|TRBV6-5
CASSYSARPGNEQFF
>TRBJ2-5|TRBV2
CASSGLPQETQYF
>TRBJ1-1|TRBV12-3/TRBV12-4
CASSLGVFTEAFF
>TRBJ1-5|TRBV28
CASSLGTKEVQPQHF
>TRBJ1-1|TRBV19
CASSKDRESTEAFF
>TRBJ2-3|TRBV7-9
CATTIGLSSTDTQYF
>TRBJ2-7|TRBV4-1
CASSRGTSYEQYF
>TRBJ2-3|TRBV14
CASSQDQTGTDTQYF
>TRBJ2-1|TRBV13
CASSPHYPYNEQFF
>TRBJ1-2|TRBV5-6
CASSLGDREVYGYTF
>TRBJ2-3|TRBV11-1
CASSLIGTENTDTQYF